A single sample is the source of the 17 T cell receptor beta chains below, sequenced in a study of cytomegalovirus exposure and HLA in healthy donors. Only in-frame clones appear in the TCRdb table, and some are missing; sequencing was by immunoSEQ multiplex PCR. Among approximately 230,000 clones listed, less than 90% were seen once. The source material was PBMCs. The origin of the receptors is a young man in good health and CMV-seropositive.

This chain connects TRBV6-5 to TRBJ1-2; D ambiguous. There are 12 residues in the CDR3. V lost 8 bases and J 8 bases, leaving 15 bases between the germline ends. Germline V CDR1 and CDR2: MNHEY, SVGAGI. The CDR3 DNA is TGTGCCAGCCTAGTTCCCGAGAGAGGCTACACCTTC. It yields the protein CASLVPERGYTF.

This CDR3 is CASSPGTGVDEQYF. CDR3 DNA sequence: TGCGCCAGCAGTCCCGGGACGGGGGTTGACGAGCAGTACTTC. The rearrangement uses TRBV4-3 and TRBJ2-7; maybe TRBD2 (6 bases). The CDR3 loop spans 14 amino acids. The germline V and J ends were trimmed by 6 bases and 5 bases, with 17 bases remaining between them. Germline V gives CDR1 LGHNA, CDR2 YSLEER.

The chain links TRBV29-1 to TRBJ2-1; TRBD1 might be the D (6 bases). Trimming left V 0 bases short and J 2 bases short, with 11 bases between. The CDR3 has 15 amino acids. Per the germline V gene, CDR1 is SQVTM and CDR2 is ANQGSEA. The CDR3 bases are TGCAGCGTTGAAGAGGGGGCAGGGGCCTACAATGAGCAGTTCTTC. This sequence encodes CSVEEGAGAYNEQFF.

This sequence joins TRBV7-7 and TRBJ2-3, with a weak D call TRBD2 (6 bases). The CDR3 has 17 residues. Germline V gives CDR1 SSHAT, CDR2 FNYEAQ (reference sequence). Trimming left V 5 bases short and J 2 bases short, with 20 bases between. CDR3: CASSQPLPGDLTDTQYF. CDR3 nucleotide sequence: TGTGCCAGCAGCCAACCTCTTCCGGGAGACCTCACAGATACGCAGTATTTT.

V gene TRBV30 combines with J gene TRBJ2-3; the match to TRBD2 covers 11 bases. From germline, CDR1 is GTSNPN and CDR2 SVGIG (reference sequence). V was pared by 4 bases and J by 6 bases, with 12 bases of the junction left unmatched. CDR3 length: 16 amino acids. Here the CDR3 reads CAWTTGTSGLRDTQYF. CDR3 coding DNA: TGTGCCTGGACAACCGGGACTAGCGGCCTCCGTGATACGCAGTATTTT.

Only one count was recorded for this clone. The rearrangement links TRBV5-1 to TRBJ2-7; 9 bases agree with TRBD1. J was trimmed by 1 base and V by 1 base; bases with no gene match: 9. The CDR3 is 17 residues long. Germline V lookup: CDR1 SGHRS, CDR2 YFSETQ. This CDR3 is CASSLPETGGWSYEQYF. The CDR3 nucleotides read TGCGCCAGCAGCTTGCCCGAGACAGGGGGTTGGTCCTACGAGCAGTACTTC.

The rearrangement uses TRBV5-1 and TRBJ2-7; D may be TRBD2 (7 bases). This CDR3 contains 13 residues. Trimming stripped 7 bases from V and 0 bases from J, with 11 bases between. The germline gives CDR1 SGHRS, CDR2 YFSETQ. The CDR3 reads CASAGGPSYEQYF. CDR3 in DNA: TGCGCCAGCGCCGGGGGGCCCTCCTACGAGCAGTACTTC.

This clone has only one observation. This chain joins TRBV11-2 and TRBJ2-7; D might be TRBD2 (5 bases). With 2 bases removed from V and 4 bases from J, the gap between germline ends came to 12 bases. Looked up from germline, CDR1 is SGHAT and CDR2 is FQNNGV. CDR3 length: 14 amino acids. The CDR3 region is CASSLLGSGYEQYF. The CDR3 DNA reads TGTGCCAGCAGCTTACTAGGCTCGGGGTACGAGCAGTACTTC.

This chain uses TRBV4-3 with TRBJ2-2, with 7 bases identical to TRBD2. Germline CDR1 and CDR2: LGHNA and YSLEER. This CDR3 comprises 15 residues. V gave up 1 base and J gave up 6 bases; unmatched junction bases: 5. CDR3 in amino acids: CASSQGGGPAGELFF. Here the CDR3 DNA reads TGCGCCAGCAGCCAAGGGGGAGGGCCGGCCGGGGAGCTGTTTTTT.

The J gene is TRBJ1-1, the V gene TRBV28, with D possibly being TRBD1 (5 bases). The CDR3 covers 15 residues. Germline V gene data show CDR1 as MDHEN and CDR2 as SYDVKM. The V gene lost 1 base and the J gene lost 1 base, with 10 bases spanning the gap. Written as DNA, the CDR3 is TGTGCCAGCAGTTTATCTCCAGGGACGAACACTGAAGCTTTCTTT. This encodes CASSLSPGTNTEAFF.

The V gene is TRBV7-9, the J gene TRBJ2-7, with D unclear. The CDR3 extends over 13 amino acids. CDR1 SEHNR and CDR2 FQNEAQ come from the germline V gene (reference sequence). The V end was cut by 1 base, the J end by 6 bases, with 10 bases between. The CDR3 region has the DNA TGTGCCAGCAGCTTAGTTATCGGTGGCGAGCAGTACTTC. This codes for CASSLVIGGEQYF.

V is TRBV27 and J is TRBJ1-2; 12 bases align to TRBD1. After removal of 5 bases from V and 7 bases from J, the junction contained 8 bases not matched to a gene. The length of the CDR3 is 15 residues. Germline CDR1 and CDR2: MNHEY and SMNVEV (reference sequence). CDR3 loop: CASSTPGQGAGGYTF. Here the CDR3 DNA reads TGTGCCAGCAGTACCCCGGGACAGGGGGCCGGTGGCTACACCTTC.

The CDR3: CASTGDRAHEQFF. For the CDR3, the DNA is TGTGCCAGCACCGGGGACAGGGCCCATGAGCAGTTCTTC. The genes are TRBV5-6 and TRBJ2-1; 9 bases agree with TRBD1. The CDR3 has 13 amino acids. Germline V gene sequence: CDR1 SGHDT, CDR2 YYEEEE. Germline trimming cut 6 bases from V and 8 bases from J; bases unmatched to any gene: 6. Combining the CDR3 with reference TRBV5-6 and TRBJ2-1 gives the whole variable domain DAGVTQSPTHLIKTRGQQVTLRCSPKSGHDTVSWYQQALGQGPQFIFQYYEEEERQRGNFPDRFSGHQFPNYSSELNVNALLLGDSALYLCASTGDRAHEQFFGPGTRLTVL.

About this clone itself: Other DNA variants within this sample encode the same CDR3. The CDR3 protein is CASSLEQGGGYTF. CDR3 coding DNA: TGCGCCAGCAGCTTGGAACAGGGCGGTGGCTACACCTTC. The V call is TRBV5-1, the J call TRBJ1-2; a possible D gene is TRBD1 (6 bases). The V gene's germline CDR1 is SGHRS and CDR2 YFSETQ. Trimming shortened V by 0 bases and J by 7 bases, and 10 bases separated the two germline ends. CDR3 size: 13 residues.

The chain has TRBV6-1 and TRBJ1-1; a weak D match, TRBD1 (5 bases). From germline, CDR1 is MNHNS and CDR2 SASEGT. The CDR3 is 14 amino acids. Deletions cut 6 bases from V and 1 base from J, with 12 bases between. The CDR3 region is CASSEPGRNTEAFF. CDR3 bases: TGTGCCAGCAGCGAACCAGGGAGGAACACTGAAGCTTTCTTT.

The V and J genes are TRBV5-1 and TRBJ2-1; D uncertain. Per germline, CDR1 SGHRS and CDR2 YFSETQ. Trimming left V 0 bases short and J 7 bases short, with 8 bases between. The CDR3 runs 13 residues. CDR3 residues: CASSLELGNEQFF. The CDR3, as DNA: TGCGCCAGCAGCTTGGAGCTGGGTAATGAGCAGTTCTTC. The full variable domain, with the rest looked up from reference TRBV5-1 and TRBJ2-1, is KAGVTQTPRYLIKTRGQQVTLSCSPISGHRSVSWYQQTPGQGLQFLFEYFSETQRNKGNFPGRFSGRQFSNSRSEMNVSTLELGDSALYLCASSLELGNEQFFGPGTRLTVL.

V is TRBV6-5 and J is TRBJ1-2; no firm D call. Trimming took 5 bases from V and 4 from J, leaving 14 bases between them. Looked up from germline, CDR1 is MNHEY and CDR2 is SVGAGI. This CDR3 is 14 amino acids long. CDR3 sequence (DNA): TGTGCCAGCAGTGTGAGTAGGATCGGCTATGGCTACACCTTC. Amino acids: CASSVSRIGYGYTF.